This T cell receptor beta chain was identified during a study of beta chain features in type 1 diabetes. Of note for this clone: Its antigen is not identified.

Notes on the study in general: Naive, central memory and Treg TCRB repertoires appeared more alike in patients than in healthy donors.

The CDR3 covers 13 residues. The V end was cut by 6 bases, the J end by 1 base, with 9 bases between. Germline loops: CDR1 MNHNS, CDR2 SASEGT. Every bit of the isolated RNA underwent reverse transcription, so sequencing read expressed TCRB transcripts. Deep immunoSEQ sequencing covered naive, central memory and regulatory T cell samples. The method was immunoSEQ multiplex PCR; TCRdb's version includes in-frame clones alone and lacks a portion of them. The sample has over 700,000 clones; roughly 15% are singletons. The material sequenced was naive CD4+ T cells from blood. This chain uses TRBV6-1 with TRBJ2-5, with TRBD2 as a possible D gene (6 bases). This receptor was obtained from a woman aged 18-35 years in good health. CDR3 sequence: CASSGSSQETQYF. The CDR3 DNA reads TGTGCCAGCAGCGGGAGCTCCCAAGAGACCCAGTACTTC.